This paragraph reports one T cell receptor beta chain. TCRdb itself ran the 5' RACE reads through MiXCR, one entry per CDR3 protein. The sample has about 140,000 distinct CDR3 sequences; about 14% are singletons. CDR1 and CDR2 from the germline V gene are MGHRA and YSYEKL. V lost 0 bases and J lost 2, with 17 bases in between. The CDR3 runs to 17 residues. These data come from a study of T-cell memory formation after mild COVID-19. The J gene is TRBJ2-7, the V gene TRBV4-1; a weak D match, TRBD1 (6 bases). The sequencing input was PBMCs or a T cell subset sorted from them (not recorded which). This TCR was recovered from an adult woman who had mild COVID-19 (a few samples of this study predate the infection). Cell type and time point are not known. As DNA, the CDR3 is TGCGCCAGCAGCCAAGAATGGGTGGGGGCGCCGACCTACGAGCAGTACTTC. Translation gives CASSQEWVGAPTYEQYF.